The 5 T cell receptor beta chains listed next were all sequenced from one sample in a study of radiation and T cells in renal cell carcinoma (dated by TCRdb to about 2020). The time point tag for this specimen amounts to: blood 4 weeks post-SBRT, at nephrectomy. This sample's treatment or condition label indicates: 15 Gy SBRT to primary tumor, nephrectomy 4 weeks later. The library was built by means of the immunoSEQ multiplex PCR assay. Here the immuneACCESS table is served through TCRdb, limited to in-frame sequences with V and J called. Missing clones are a known gap in these copies; in checked studies unresolved V genes cover under half, and the rest lacks a known reason. The table for this sample lists around 180,000 clones; about 88% of them were counted only once. Of the sample, 11% falls within the top ten clones. The sequences come from blood, collected from a patient whose treatment included radiotherapy and nephrectomy. Source of these receptors: a woman aged 45-65 years with renal cell carcinoma.

The J gene is TRBJ2-7, the V gene TRBV7-2; 8 positions match TRBD1. Germline CDR1 SGHTA, CDR2 FQGNSA. This CDR3 spans 17 amino acids. The ends lost 5 bases at V and 2 bases at J; junction bases unmatched: 14. The CDR3 is CASSLEGDRWVAYEQYF. In DNA, the CDR3 is TGTGCCAGCAGCCTAGAGGGGGACAGGTGGGTAGCCTACGAGCAGTACTTC.

V usage is TRBV2 and J usage is TRBJ1-5; 7 nucleotides line up with TRBD1. The J segment lost 3 bases and the V segment lost 6 bases, leaving 2 bases of the junction unmatched. This CDR3 comprises 13 residues. CDR1 is SNHLY, CDR2 FYNNEI, per germline. CDR3 residues: CASRDRINQPQHF. The CDR3 coding sequence is TGTGCCAGCAGGGACAGGATCAATCAGCCCCAGCATTTT.

This rearrangement joins TRBV2 to TRBJ2-5; D is uncertain. CDR3 size: 14 residues. Per the germline V gene, CDR1 is SNHLY and CDR2 is FYNNEI. The V end lost 4 bases, the J end lost 0 bases, and 9 bases lay between the germline ends. The CDR3 here is CASSGQVYQETQYF. Here the CDR3 DNA reads TGTGCCAGCAGTGGTCAGGTGTACCAAGAGACCCAGTACTTC.

Here the CDR3 reads CASSSTRRGNTEAFF. Written as DNA, the CDR3 is TGTGCCAGCAGCTCCACCCGTCGGGGGAACACTGAAGCTTTCTTT. The chain has TRBV7-2 and TRBJ1-1; D uncertain. Germline CDR1 and CDR2: SGHTA and FQGNSA. The CDR3 extends over 15 amino acids. V dropped 4 bases and J dropped 1 base, with 13 bases sitting between them.

This chain links TRBV6-1 with TRBJ2-3, with D possibly being TRBD2 (6 bases). Trimming took off 1 base at V and 3 bases at J, with 11 bases between the two ends. In germline, CDR1 is MNHNS, CDR2 SASEGT. CDR3 size: 15 residues. CDR3 sequence: CASSEGGARTDTQYF. DNA of the CDR3: TGTGCCAGCAGTGAAGGCGGGGCCAGAACAGATACGCAGTATTTT.